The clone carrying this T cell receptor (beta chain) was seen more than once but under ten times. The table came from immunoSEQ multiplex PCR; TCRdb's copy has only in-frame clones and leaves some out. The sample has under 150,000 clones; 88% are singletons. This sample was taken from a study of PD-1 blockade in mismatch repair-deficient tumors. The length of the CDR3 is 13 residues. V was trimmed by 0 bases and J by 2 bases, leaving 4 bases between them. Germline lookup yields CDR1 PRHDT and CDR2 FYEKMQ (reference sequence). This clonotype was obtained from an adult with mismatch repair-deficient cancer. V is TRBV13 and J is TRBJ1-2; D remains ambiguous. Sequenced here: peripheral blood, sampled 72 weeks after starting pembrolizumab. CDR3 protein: CASSLGSNYGYTF. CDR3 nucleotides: TGTGCCAGCAGCTTAGGAAGCAACTATGGCTACACCTTC.